This note documents a single TCR beta chain sequence. This CDR3 region has 16 residues. Between the trimmed V and J ends, which lost 2 bases and 7 bases, there was a span of 20 bases. The V gene's germline CDR1 is SGHVS and CDR2 FNYEAQ. This sample stems from a study of control samples from healthy donors and cancer patients. Repertoires were generated with immunoSEQ multiplex PCR, while TCRdb's copy carries only in-frame clones and drops some. The sample records 90,000 or so clones, around 86% being singletons. The clonotype was recovered from a woman aged 45 to 65 in good health. The sample taken for sequencing was blood. The chain employs TRBV7-6 and TRBJ2-5; D remains unclear. The CDR3 is CASSLSSSRLRVTQYF. For the CDR3, the DNA is TGTGCCAGCAGCTTAAGCAGCTCCAGATTAAGAGTGACCCAGTACTTC.